This TCR beta chain was sequenced during a study of blood T cell repertoires in COVID-19. This table comes from immunoSEQ multiplex PCR, and its TCRdb copy is limited to in-frame clones, with some not included. The table has about 210,000 clones, about 84% seen once. The germline gives CDR1 SGHNT, CDR2 YYREEE (reference sequence). With 4 bases removed from V and 5 bases from J, the gap between germline ends came to 18 bases. The CDR3 loop spans 15 amino acids. The J gene is TRBJ2-5, the V gene TRBV5-4, with D tentatively TRBD2 (6 bases). Sequenced: PBMCs or T cells enriched from blood (not recorded which). This clonotype was sampled from a man aged 40-49 years with acute COVID-19. The CDR3 DNA follows: TGTGCCAGCAGCACGCCGGGACGGGGGATGGAGACCCAGTACTTC. It is translated as CASSTPGRGMETQYF.